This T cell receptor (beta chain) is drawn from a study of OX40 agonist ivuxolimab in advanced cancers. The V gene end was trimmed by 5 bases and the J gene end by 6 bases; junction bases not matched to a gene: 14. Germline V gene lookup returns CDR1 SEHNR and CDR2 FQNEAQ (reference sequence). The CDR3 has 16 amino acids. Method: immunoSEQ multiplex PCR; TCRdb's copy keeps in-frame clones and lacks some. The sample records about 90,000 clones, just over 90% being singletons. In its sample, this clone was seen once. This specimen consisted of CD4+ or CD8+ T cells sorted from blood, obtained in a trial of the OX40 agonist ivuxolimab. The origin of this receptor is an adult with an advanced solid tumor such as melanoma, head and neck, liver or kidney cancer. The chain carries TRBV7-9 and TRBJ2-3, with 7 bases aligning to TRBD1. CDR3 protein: CASSRRTLPRGDTQYF. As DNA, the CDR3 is TGTGCCAGCAGCCGGCGGACCCTGCCCAGGGGGGATACGCAGTATTTT. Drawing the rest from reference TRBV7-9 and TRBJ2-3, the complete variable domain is DTGVSQNPRHKITKRGQNVTFRCDPISEHNRLYWYRQTLGQGPEFLTYFQNEAQLEKSRLLSDRFSAERPKGSFSTLEIQRTEQGDSAMYLCASSRRTLPRGDTQYFGPGTRLTVL.